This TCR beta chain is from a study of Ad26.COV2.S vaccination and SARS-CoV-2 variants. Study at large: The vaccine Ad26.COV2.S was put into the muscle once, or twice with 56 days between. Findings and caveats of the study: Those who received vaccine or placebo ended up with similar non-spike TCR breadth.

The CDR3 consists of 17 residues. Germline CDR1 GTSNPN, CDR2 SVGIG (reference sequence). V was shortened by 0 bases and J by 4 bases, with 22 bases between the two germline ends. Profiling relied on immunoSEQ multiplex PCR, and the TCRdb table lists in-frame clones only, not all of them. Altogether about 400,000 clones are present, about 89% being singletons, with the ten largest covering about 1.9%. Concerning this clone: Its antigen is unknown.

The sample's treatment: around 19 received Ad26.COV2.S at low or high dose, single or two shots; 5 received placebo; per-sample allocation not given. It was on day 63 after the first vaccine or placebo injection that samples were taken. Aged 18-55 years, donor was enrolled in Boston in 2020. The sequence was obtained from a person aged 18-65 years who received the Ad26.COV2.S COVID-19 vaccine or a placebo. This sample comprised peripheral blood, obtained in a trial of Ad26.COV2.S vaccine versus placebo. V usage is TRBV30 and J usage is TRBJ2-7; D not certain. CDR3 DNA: TGTGCCTGGAGTGTAGATGACCCAAGGACGGGTCTATACGAGCAGTACTTC. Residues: CAWSVDDPRTGLYEQYF.